A selection of T cell receptor beta chains follows, all from one sample in a study of T cells in Graves' hyperthyroidism and ophthalmopathy. A single record per CDR3 protein comes from TCRdb applying MiXCR to the multiplex PCR reads. The sample consists of about 520,000 distinct CDR3 sequences, less than 25% of them appearing once. Input material: blood. Receptor source: a man aged 18-30 years with Graves' hyperthyroidism. Both conserved end residues are part of each CDR3. The order of the fields is D gene, clone size, J gene, V gene, CDR3 protein, CDR3 DNA. The D gene is left open where the match is weak. Part of the rows lack a size; the others show once, few, many or a class for expanded clones.

d_gene: NA; abundance: NA; j_gene: TRBJ2-5; v_gene: TRBV28; CDR3aa: CAISGVFMETQYF; CDR3nt: TGTGCCATCAGTGGTGTATTCATGGAGACCCAGTACTTC
d_gene: NA; abundance: NA; j_gene: TRBJ1-6; v_gene: TRBV30; CDR3aa: CAWSRRMNSPLHF; CDR3nt: TGTGCCTGGAGTAGAAGAATGAATTCACCCCTCCACTTT
d_gene: TRBD1; abundance: many; j_gene: TRBJ1-2; v_gene: TRBV27; CDR3aa: CASSSGRGTVNGYTF; CDR3nt: TGTGCCAGCAGTTCGGGGCGGGGGACAGTTAATGGCTACACCTTC
d_gene: TRBD1; abundance: many; j_gene: TRBJ1-2; v_gene: TRBV13; CDR3aa: CASSLDRENYGYTF; CDR3nt: TGTGCCAGCAGCTTGGACAGGGAGAACTATGGCTACACCTTC
d_gene: NA; abundance: NA; j_gene: TRBJ2-2; v_gene: TRBV30; CDR3aa: CARGLRNTGELFF; CDR3nt: TGTGCCCGGGGGCTGCGGAACACCGGGGAGCTGTTTTTT
d_gene: TRBD1; abundance: NA; j_gene: TRBJ2-7; v_gene: TRBV6-5; CDR3aa: CASSYSSAGGDEQYF; CDR3nt: TGTGCCAGCAGTTACTCGTCCGCAGGGGGCGACGAGCAGTACTTC
d_gene: NA; abundance: many; j_gene: TRBJ2-5; v_gene: TRBV20-1; CDR3aa: CSARDMAGTNLETQYF; CDR3nt: TGCAGTGCTAGAGATATGGCTGGCACCAATCTAGAGACCCAGTACTTC
d_gene: TRBD1; abundance: many; j_gene: TRBJ1-3; v_gene: TRBV7-8; CDR3aa: CASSLAGKGQGPLGNTIYF; CDR3nt: TGTGCCAGCAGCTTAGCGGGCAAGGGACAGGGCCCGCTGGGAAACACCATATATTTT
d_gene: NA; abundance: NA; j_gene: TRBJ1-1; v_gene: TRBV6-1; CDR3aa: CASSPRGSLYTEAFF; CDR3nt: TGTGCCAGCAGTCCCCGAGGCAGCTTATACACTGAAGCTTTCTTT
d_gene: NA; abundance: few; j_gene: TRBJ2-2; v_gene: TRBV27; CDR3aa: CASSFLFSGTFNTGELFF; CDR3nt: TGTGCCAGCAGTTTCCTCTTCTCCGGGACTTTCAACACCGGGGAGCTGTTTTTT
d_gene: TRBD1; abundance: many; j_gene: TRBJ2-3; v_gene: TRBV27; CDR3aa: CASSLRGPRDTQYF; CDR3nt: TGTGCCAGCAGTTTAAGGGGGCCTAGAGATACGCAGTATTTT
d_gene: TRBD1; abundance: many; j_gene: TRBJ2-7; v_gene: TRBV2; CDR3aa: CASKPGQATYEQYF; CDR3nt: TGTGCCAGCAAACCGGGACAGGCAACCTACGAGCAGTACTTC
d_gene: NA; abundance: NA; j_gene: TRBJ1-6; v_gene: TRBV6-1; CDR3aa: CASRALLTADNSPLHF; CDR3nt: TGTGCCAGCAGGGCCTTATTGACGGCCGACAATTCACCCCTCCACTTT
d_gene: TRBD1; abundance: many; j_gene: TRBJ2-7; v_gene: TRBV3-1; CDR3aa: CASSHPGTGYYEQYF; CDR3nt: TGTGCCAGCAGCCATCCCGGGACAGGGTACTACGAGCAGTACTTC
d_gene: NA; abundance: few; j_gene: TRBJ1-1; v_gene: TRBV27; CDR3aa: CASSFKVSLEAFF; CDR3nt: TGTGCCAGCAGTTTTAAGGTGTCTTTGGAAGCTTTCTTT
d_gene: TRBD2; abundance: NA; j_gene: TRBJ2-7; v_gene: TRBV12-3/TRBV12-4; CDR3aa: CASSLVTSGYYEQYF; CDR3nt: TGTGCCAGCAGTTTAGTAACTAGCGGATACTACGAGCAGTACTTC
d_gene: NA; abundance: many; j_gene: TRBJ2-7; v_gene: TRBV12-3/TRBV12-4; CDR3aa: CASSFKTEQYF; CDR3nt: TGTGCCAGCAGTTTTAAAACCGAGCAGTACTTC
d_gene: NA; abundance: many; j_gene: TRBJ1-5; v_gene: TRBV19; CDR3aa: CASSIAQGQPQHF; CDR3nt: TGTGCCAGTAGTATAGCCCAGGGTCAGCCCCAGCATTTT
d_gene: TRBD1; abundance: many; j_gene: TRBJ1-1; v_gene: TRBV6-2/TRBV6-3; CDR3aa: CASNPTGRNTEAFF; CDR3nt: TGTGCCAGCAACCCGACAGGGCGGAACACTGAAGCTTTCTTT
d_gene: NA; abundance: many; j_gene: TRBJ2-5; v_gene: TRBV19; CDR3aa: CASSMGSQETQYF; CDR3nt: TGTGCCAGTAGTATGGGCTCCCAAGAGACCCAGTACTTC
d_gene: NA; abundance: few; j_gene: TRBJ2-7; v_gene: TRBV2; CDR3aa: CASSGGAMYEQYF; CDR3nt: TGTGCCAGCTCTGGGGGGGCTATGTACGAGCAGTACTTC
d_gene: NA; abundance: many; j_gene: TRBJ2-7; v_gene: TRBV12-3/TRBV12-4; CDR3aa: CASSLAVSTYEQYF; CDR3nt: TGTGCCAGCAGTTTAGCGGTTTCAACCTACGAGCAGTACTTC
d_gene: NA; abundance: many; j_gene: TRBJ1-1; v_gene: TRBV9; CDR3aa: CASSVSPFLGNTEAFF; CDR3nt: TGTGCCAGCAGCGTATCCCCCTTCCTAGGTAACACTGAAGCTTTCTTT
d_gene: NA; abundance: many; j_gene: TRBJ2-4; v_gene: TRBV28; CDR3aa: CASSSPPFFKNIQYF; CDR3nt: TGTGCCAGCAGTTCGCCCCCATTTTTCAAAAACATTCAGTACTTC
d_gene: NA; abundance: many; j_gene: TRBJ2-7; v_gene: TRBV6-5; CDR3aa: CASSYSQAVTYEQYF; CDR3nt: TGTGCCAGCAGTTACTCGCAAGCGGTGACCTACGAGCAGTACTTC
d_gene: NA; abundance: few; j_gene: TRBJ2-4; v_gene: TRBV9; CDR3aa: CASSPGTLAKNIQYF; CDR3nt: TGTGCCAGCAGTCCCGGGACATTAGCCAAAAACATTCAGTACTTC
d_gene: NA; abundance: few; j_gene: TRBJ2-7; v_gene: TRBV24-1; CDR3aa: CATSSRAAHEQYF; CDR3nt: TGTGCCACCAGTAGCAGGGCTGCCCACGAGCAGTACTTC
d_gene: NA; abundance: many; j_gene: TRBJ1-5; v_gene: TRBV28; CDR3aa: CASSPDGLGNQPQHF; CDR3nt: TGTGCCAGCAGTCCAGACGGTTTGGGGAATCAGCCCCAGCATTTT
d_gene: NA; abundance: many; j_gene: TRBJ2-5; v_gene: TRBV6-1; CDR3aa: CASIRDPLLGTQYF; CDR3nt: TGTGCCAGCATCAGAGACCCTCTCTTGGGGACCCAGTACTTC
d_gene: NA; abundance: many; j_gene: TRBJ1-1; v_gene: TRBV30; CDR3aa: CAWKGGGTEAFF; CDR3nt: TGTGCCTGGAAGGGGGGAGGCACTGAAGCTTTCTTT
d_gene: TRBD1; abundance: many; j_gene: TRBJ1-5; v_gene: TRBV20-1; CDR3aa: CSAKGQVLNQPQHF; CDR3nt: TGCAGTGCTAAGGGACAGGTCCTCAATCAGCCCCAGCATTTT
d_gene: TRBD1; abundance: NA; j_gene: TRBJ2-7; v_gene: TRBV12-3/TRBV12-4; CDR3aa: CASSFVGQGRGEQYF; CDR3nt: TGTGCCAGCAGTTTTGTGGGACAGGGGAGGGGCGAGCAGTACTTC
d_gene: TRBD1; abundance: many; j_gene: TRBJ2-7; v_gene: TRBV6-2/TRBV6-3; CDR3aa: CASRNGQGGWYEQYF; CDR3nt: TGTGCCAGCAGAAATGGACAGGGTGGTTGGTACGAGCAGTACTTC
d_gene: TRBD2; abundance: NA; j_gene: TRBJ2-5; v_gene: TRBV2; CDR3aa: CASSYRLAGVTQETQYF; CDR3nt: TGTGCCAGCAGTTATCGACTAGCGGGGGTAACCCAAGAGACCCAGTACTTC
d_gene: NA; abundance: many; j_gene: TRBJ1-1; v_gene: TRBV19; CDR3aa: CASSIGSLLSSGSIEAFF; CDR3nt: TGTGCCAGTAGTATCGGCAGTCTGCTTTCCTCAGGCTCAATTGAAGCTTTCTTT
d_gene: TRBD1; abundance: many; j_gene: TRBJ1-5; v_gene: TRBV15; CDR3aa: CATSRGDRAGNQPQHF; CDR3nt: TGTGCCACCAGCAGAGGGGACAGGGCTGGCAATCAGCCCCAGCATTTT
d_gene: TRBD2; abundance: many; j_gene: TRBJ2-5; v_gene: TRBV6-5; CDR3aa: CASSPWTSGGGETQYF; CDR3nt: TGTGCCAGCAGTCCCTGGACTAGCGGGGGTGGAGAGACCCAGTACTTC
d_gene: NA; abundance: few; j_gene: TRBJ1-2; v_gene: TRBV5-1; CDR3aa: CASSLMDSGYTF; CDR3nt: TGCGCCAGCAGCTTGATGGACAGTGGCTACACCTTC
d_gene: NA; abundance: NA; j_gene: TRBJ2-7; v_gene: TRBV6-1; CDR3aa: CASSEALKGDTYEQYF; CDR3nt: TGTGCCAGCAGTGAAGCGCTGAAAGGGGACACTTACGAGCAGTACTTC
d_gene: NA; abundance: NA; j_gene: TRBJ2-7; v_gene: TRBV7-2; CDR3aa: CASTEGSWSYEQYF; CDR3nt: TGTGCCAGCACCGAAGGCAGTTGGTCCTACGAGCAGTACTTC
d_gene: NA; abundance: NA; j_gene: TRBJ1-2; v_gene: TRBV4-1; CDR3aa: CASSQGQGPSLAYGYTF; CDR3nt: TGCGCCAGCAGCCAAGGGCAGGGTCCTAGTTTGGCCTATGGCTACACCTTC
d_gene: NA; abundance: many; j_gene: TRBJ1-5; v_gene: TRBV5-1; CDR3aa: CASSRPREVPQPQHF; CDR3nt: TGCGCCAGCAGCCGTCCGCGAGAGGTCCCTCAGCCCCAGCATTTT
d_gene: NA; abundance: many; j_gene: TRBJ2-7; v_gene: TRBV29-1; CDR3aa: CSVGQAYEQYF; CDR3nt: TGCAGCGTCGGGCAGGCCTACGAGCAGTACTTC
d_gene: TRBD1; abundance: many; j_gene: TRBJ1-1; v_gene: TRBV20-1; CDR3aa: CSATTGINTEAFF; CDR3nt: TGCAGTGCAACGACAGGGATAAACACTGAAGCTTTCTTT
d_gene: NA; abundance: NA; j_gene: TRBJ2-5; v_gene: TRBV6-2/TRBV6-3; CDR3aa: CASSYFDSQETQYF; CDR3nt: TGTGCCAGCAGTTACTTTGACAGCCAAGAGACCCAGTACTTC
d_gene: NA; abundance: once; j_gene: TRBJ1-2; v_gene: TRBV12-3/TRBV12-4; CDR3aa: CASSLNGWEGHYGYTF; CDR3nt: TGTGCCAGCAGTTTAAATGGGTGGGAGGGTCACTATGGCTACACCTTC
d_gene: TRBD1; abundance: many; j_gene: TRBJ1-3; v_gene: TRBV11-1; CDR3aa: CASSAGQGITGNTIYF; CDR3nt: TGTGCCAGCAGCGCGGGACAGGGAATAACTGGAAACACCATATATTTT
d_gene: TRBD2; abundance: few; j_gene: TRBJ2-7; v_gene: TRBV5-1; CDR3aa: CANRLAGGYYEQYF; CDR3nt: TGCGCCAACAGATTAGCGGGGGGATACTACGAGCAGTACTTC
d_gene: TRBD2; abundance: many; j_gene: TRBJ2-7; v_gene: TRBV5-1; CDR3aa: CASSLAGRTYEQYF; CDR3nt: TGCGCCAGCAGCTTAGCGGGGCGAACCTACGAGCAGTACTTC
d_gene: TRBD1; abundance: many; j_gene: TRBJ1-1; v_gene: TRBV20-1; CDR3aa: CSAFPGDSNTEAFF; CDR3nt: TGCAGTGCATTCCCTGGGGACAGCAACACTGAAGCTTTCTTT
d_gene: NA; abundance: many; j_gene: TRBJ2-2; v_gene: TRBV20-1; CDR3aa: CSASVRAGTNTGELFF; CDR3nt: TGCAGTGCTTCCGTAAGGGCCGGCACGAACACCGGGGAGCTGTTTTTT
d_gene: NA; abundance: NA; j_gene: TRBJ2-5; v_gene: TRBV29-1; CDR3aa: CSVASGGQETQYF; CDR3nt: TGCAGCGTCGCCTCAGGGGGGCAAGAGACCCAGTACTTC
d_gene: NA; abundance: many; j_gene: TRBJ1-1; v_gene: TRBV12-3/TRBV12-4; CDR3aa: CASSRTGTEAFF; CDR3nt: TGTGCCAGCAGTCGTACGGGCACTGAAGCTTTCTTT
d_gene: NA; abundance: few; j_gene: TRBJ1-5; v_gene: TRBV29-1; CDR3aa: CSVDPAEGRGIQPQHF; CDR3nt: TGCAGCGTTGATCCGGCCGAGGGACGAGGCATTCAGCCCCAGCATTTT